Below are 23 T cell receptor beta chains sequenced from a single sample in a study of tumor-infiltrating lymphocytes in primary liver carcinoma. Germline DNA was also extracted, and blood RNA was taken from unsorted whole blood. TCR beta cDNA came from approximately 540 ng total RNA, primed with a constant-region primer. Slightly modified ARM-PCR, run as three nested multiplex PCR rounds, produced the TCR beta libraries. A C-beta reverse primer and TRBV1-TRBV30 forward primers served in each of the first two PCR rounds, at 9 to 10 cycles apiece. TCRdb processed the multiplex PCR reads anew with MiXCR; each CDR3 protein has one entry. The data contain about 310,000 distinct CDR3 sequences, approximately 54% of them singletons. The sample comprised peripheral blood. All receptors come from a woman aged 30 to 39 with primary liver carcinoma and hepatitis B virus infection.

In regard to this clonotype: The CDR3 does not close with the conserved phenylalanine or tryptophan, likely indicating a read error. The limits of the CDR3 on the DNA are not certain, so only TCRdb's listed CDR3 is given. The chain employs TRBV11-2 and TRBJ2-2; no DNA check was done on the table's D call, TRBD1. The CDR3 region is 15 residues in length, termini included. Germline V gene lookup returns CDR1 SGHAT and CDR2 FQNNGV. CDR3: CASSLRGRGTGEQFS.

Of note for this clonotype: The CDR3 ends on some other residue instead of the conserved phenylalanine or tryptophan, so this is likely a read error. The chain recombines TRBV4-1 with TRBJ1-1; no definite D call. This CDR3 region has 12 residues. From germline, CDR1 is MGHRA and CDR2 YSYEKL. The V and J ends lost 2 bases and 11 bases respectively, with 12 bases between them. DNA for the CDR3: TGCGCCAGCAGCCAAACAAGCCGGCCCGCTTTCTGT. Protein: CASSQTSRPAFC.

This clonotype has a handful of counts. This chain links TRBV12-3 or TRBV12-4 with TRBJ1-1; 10 nucleotides match TRBD1. Trimming removed 5 bases from V and 0 bases from J; junction bases left unmatched: 15. CDR3 length equals 19 residues. This CDR3 reads CASSLSRGTGVRLNTEAFF. CDR3 nucleotide sequence: TGTGCCAGCAGTCTTAGTAGGGGGACAGGGGTAAGGTTGAACACTGAAGCTTTCTTT.

Concerning this clonotype: A read error is possible here, since a much larger clone lies one base away. The rearrangement joins TRBV4-1 to TRBJ2-5; D is possibly TRBD2 (5 bases). The germline gives CDR1 MGHRA, CDR2 YSYEKL. The CDR3 length is 16 residues. V was shortened by 1 base and J by 2 bases, with 14 bases between the two germline ends. CDR3 residues: CASSQVFGGRQETQYF. Written as DNA, the CDR3 is TGCGCCAGCAGCCAAGTGTTCGGAGGAAGGCAAGAGACCCAGTACTTC.

This chain uses TRBV14 with TRBJ2-1; D tentatively reads TRBD1 or TRBD2 (5 bases each). The V gene's germline CDR1 is SGHDN and CDR2 FVKESK. The CDR3 is made up of 12 amino acids. V was cut by 8 bases and J by 15 bases, with 20 bases left in between. Written as DNA, the CDR3 is TGTGCCAGCGGCCGGGACCCGACGTTGCGGTTCTTC. Its protein is CASGRDPTLRFF.

At least ten counts were recorded for this clonotype. The chain uses TRBV12-5 and TRBJ2-7; 9 bases line up with TRBD1. V shed 2 bases and J 5 bases; nucleotides not matched to a gene: 13. The germline V gene has CDR1 LGHNT and CDR2 FRNRAP. CDR3 length equals 17 residues. The CDR3 region has the DNA TGTGCTAGTGGTTTGCCAACCATCCGGGACAGGGTCGACGAGCAGTACTTC. It codes for CASGLPTIRDRVDEQYF.

In its sample, this clonotype was seen many times. The chain has TRBV6-5 and TRBJ2-7; D may be TRBD1 or TRBD2 (5 bases each). Trimming pared 6 bases from V and 1 base from J, leaving 13 bases between. This CDR3 is 14 amino acids long. The germline gives CDR1 MNHEY, CDR2 SVGAGI. This chain's CDR3 is CASREGRASYEQYF. The CDR3 DNA sequence: TGTGCCAGCAGAGAGGGCAGGGCTTCCTACGAGCAGTACTTC.

On this clonotype itself: Possible read error: a much larger clone is one base away. This rearrangement joins TRBV29-1 to TRBJ1-5; tentative D call: TRBD1 (5 bases). CDR1 and CDR2 (germline): SQVTM, ANQGSEA. The CDR3 totals 13 residues. CDR3 coding DNA: TGCAGCGTTGGATCAGGGCGTGACGAGCCCCAGCAATTT. Protein sequence: CSVGSGRDEPQQF.

A word on this clonotype: A much larger clone differs by one base, so this may be a read error. This likely comes from a read error, as the CDR3 has no conserved phenylalanine or tryptophan at its end. The rearrangement joins TRBV10-3 to TRBJ2-5, with D hard to call. V was clipped by 10 bases and J by 1 base, with 13 bases between them. CDR3 length equals 13 residues. CDR1 is ENHRY and CDR2 is SYGVKD in the germline V gene. Here the CDR3 DNA reads TGTGCCACCACCCGACTCCTCCAAGAGACCCAGTACCTC. Translated: CATTRLLQETQYL.

On this clonotype itself: A clone one base away is much larger, so this may be a read error. The V gene is TRBV29-1, the J gene TRBJ2-7; D may be TRBD1 (6 bases). This CDR3 region has 12 residues. Germline V lookup: CDR1 SQVTM, CDR2 ANQGSEA. Written as DNA, the CDR3 is TGCAACGTTACCGACAGGCTGGGCGAGCAGTACTTC. Encoded protein: CNVTDRLGEQYF.

This clonotype was recorded at least ten times. DNA of the CDR3: TGTGCCAGCAGCTTGGTGCAGGGAACGCCCTACGAGCAGTACTTC. It specifies CASSLVQGTPYEQYF. The chain carries TRBV5-5 and TRBJ2-7; D possibly corresponds to TRBD1 (5 bases). Trimming took off 0 bases at V and 2 bases at J, with 12 bases between the two ends. Germline loops: CDR1 SGHKS, CDR2 YYEKEE (reference sequence). This CDR3 spans 15 amino acids.

This clonotype was seen a few times. The rearrangement links TRBV4-2 to TRBJ2-5, with 7 bases that match TRBD1. The V segment lost 0 bases and the J segment 5 bases; nucleotides outside the gene matches: 6. CDR1 is LGHNA, CDR2 YNFKEQ, per germline. The CDR3 is 15 residues long. The DNA of the CDR3 is TGTGCCAGCAGCCAAGAACCCGACAGGGCGGAGACCCAGTACTTC. This translates into CASSQEPDRAETQYF.

This clonotype was detected ten times or more. The chain employs TRBV29-1 and TRBJ2-1, with 10 nucleotides matching TRBD2. Germline V CDR1 and CDR2: SQVTM, ANQGSEA. Losses at the gene ends were 5 bases for V and 6 bases for J; bases not matched to a gene: 7. The CDR3 has 14 amino acids. CDR3 DNA sequence: TGCAGCGTTATGTCCCTAGCGGGAGCCAATGAGCAGTTCTTC. Translated: CSVMSLAGANEQFF.

This clonotype was observed a handful of times. The CDR3 reads CASSPSGQGATGANVLTF. The CDR3 nucleotides are TGCGCCAGCAGCCCTTCGGGACAGGGGGCAACTGGGGCCAACGTCCTGACTTTC. This chain joins TRBV4-1 and TRBJ2-6; 12 bases match TRBD1. The CDR3 covers 18 residues. The V and J ends lost 4 bases and 2 bases, in that order; junction bases with no gene match: 6. From germline, CDR1 is MGHRA and CDR2 YSYEKL.

This clonotype has a handful of counts. J is TRBJ2-2 and V is TRBV4-2; 9 nucleotides match TRBD2. After removal of 3 bases from V and 0 bases from J, the junction contained 2 bases not matched to a gene. CDR1 LGHNA and CDR2 YNFKEQ come from the germline V gene. This CDR3 is built from 16 residues. CDR3 loop: CASSQVAGANTGELFF. CDR3 nucleotide sequence: TGTGCCAGCAGCCAGGTAGCGGGGGCGAACACCGGGGAGCTGTTTTTT.

Details on this clonotype: The junction differs from germline at one of its ends, possibly a read error. The chain joins TRBV11-2 to TRBJ2-1, with D possibly matching TRBD2 (6 bases). The CDR3 extends over 17 amino acids. The germline gives CDR1 SGHAT, CDR2 FQNNGV. CDR3 in amino acids: CDSSLDARSGPPAEQFF. The CDR3 nucleotides are TGTGACAGCAGCTTAGATGCTCGAAGCGGGCCCCCGGCTGAGCAGTTCTTC.

This clonotype has a count of ten or more. This chain links TRBV6-5 with TRBJ2-5; D not certain. V was clipped by 6 bases and J by 1 base, with 9 bases between them. Per germline, CDR1 MNHEY and CDR2 SVGAGI. The CDR3 runs to 13 residues. The CDR3 sequence: CASSPRIQETQYF. In DNA, the CDR3 is TGTGCCAGCAGCCCCCGGATCCAAGAGACCCAGTACTTC.

This clonotype was seen repeatedly, ten times or more. The genes are TRBV10-3 and TRBJ2-7; no definite D call. Germline V lookup: CDR1 ENHRY, CDR2 SYGVKD. The CDR3 runs to 11 residues. Trimming left V 2 bases short and J 4 bases short, with 3 bases between. This CDR3 reads CAISEAYEQYF. CDR3 nucleotides: TGTGCCATCAGTGAGGCTTACGAGCAGTACTTC.

The chain uses TRBV7-9 and TRBJ1-4; 10 bases match TRBD1. From germline, CDR1 is SEHNR and CDR2 FQNEAQ (reference sequence). Losses at the gene ends were 2 bases for V and 8 bases for J; bases not matched to a gene: 8. The CDR3 covers 16 residues. CDR3 sequence (DNA): TGTGCCAGCAGCTTATACCCGGGACAGGGGAAAGAAAAACTGTTTTTT. This translates into CASSLYPGQGKEKLFF.

This clonotype was seen only a few times. J is TRBJ2-7 and V is TRBV6-5; D might be TRBD1 (6 bases). The length of the CDR3 is 14 residues. V was pared by 5 bases and J by 3 bases, with 14 bases between. The germline V gene encodes CDR1 MNHEY and CDR2 SVGAGI. The CDR3: CASSRRTERYEQYF. CDR3 DNA sequence: TGTGCCAGCAGTCGACGGACAGAACGCTACGAGCAGTACTTC.

With respect to this clonotype: A much larger clone differs from this one at a single base, so this may be a read error. Here the CDR3 omits its conserved ending phenylalanine or tryptophan, so a read error is the likely source. V usage is TRBV6-5 and J usage is TRBJ1-5; TRBD1 matches at 8 bases. CDR1 and CDR2 (germline): MNHEY, SVGAGI. CDR3 length equals 13 residues. V dropped 2 bases and J dropped 10; count of bases not matched to a gene: 4. The CDR3 protein is CASSYQGATPQHS. The CDR3, as DNA: TGTGCCAGCAGTTACCAGGGGGCCACTCCCCAGCATTCT.

This clonotype has a count of ten or more. The V call is TRBV29-1, the J call TRBJ2-1, with TRBD2 matching 9 bases. This CDR3 region has 12 residues. V lost 5 bases, J lost 8 bases, and 4 bases stayed unmatched. The germline CDR1 and CDR2 sequences are SQVTM and ANQGSEA. Here the CDR3 reads CSVIAGVDEQFF. In nucleotides, the CDR3 is TGCAGCGTTATAGCGGGAGTGGATGAGCAGTTCTTC.

The rearrangement joins TRBV5-1 to TRBJ2-6; no clear D gene. Between the trimmed V and J ends, which lost 10 bases and 1 base, there was a span of 12 bases. This CDR3 is built from 14 residues. Per the germline V gene, CDR1 is SGHRS and CDR2 is YFSETQ. CDR3: CASTRVSGANVLTF. For the CDR3, the DNA is TGCGCCTCCACCCGGGTTTCTGGGGCCAACGTCCTGACTTTC.